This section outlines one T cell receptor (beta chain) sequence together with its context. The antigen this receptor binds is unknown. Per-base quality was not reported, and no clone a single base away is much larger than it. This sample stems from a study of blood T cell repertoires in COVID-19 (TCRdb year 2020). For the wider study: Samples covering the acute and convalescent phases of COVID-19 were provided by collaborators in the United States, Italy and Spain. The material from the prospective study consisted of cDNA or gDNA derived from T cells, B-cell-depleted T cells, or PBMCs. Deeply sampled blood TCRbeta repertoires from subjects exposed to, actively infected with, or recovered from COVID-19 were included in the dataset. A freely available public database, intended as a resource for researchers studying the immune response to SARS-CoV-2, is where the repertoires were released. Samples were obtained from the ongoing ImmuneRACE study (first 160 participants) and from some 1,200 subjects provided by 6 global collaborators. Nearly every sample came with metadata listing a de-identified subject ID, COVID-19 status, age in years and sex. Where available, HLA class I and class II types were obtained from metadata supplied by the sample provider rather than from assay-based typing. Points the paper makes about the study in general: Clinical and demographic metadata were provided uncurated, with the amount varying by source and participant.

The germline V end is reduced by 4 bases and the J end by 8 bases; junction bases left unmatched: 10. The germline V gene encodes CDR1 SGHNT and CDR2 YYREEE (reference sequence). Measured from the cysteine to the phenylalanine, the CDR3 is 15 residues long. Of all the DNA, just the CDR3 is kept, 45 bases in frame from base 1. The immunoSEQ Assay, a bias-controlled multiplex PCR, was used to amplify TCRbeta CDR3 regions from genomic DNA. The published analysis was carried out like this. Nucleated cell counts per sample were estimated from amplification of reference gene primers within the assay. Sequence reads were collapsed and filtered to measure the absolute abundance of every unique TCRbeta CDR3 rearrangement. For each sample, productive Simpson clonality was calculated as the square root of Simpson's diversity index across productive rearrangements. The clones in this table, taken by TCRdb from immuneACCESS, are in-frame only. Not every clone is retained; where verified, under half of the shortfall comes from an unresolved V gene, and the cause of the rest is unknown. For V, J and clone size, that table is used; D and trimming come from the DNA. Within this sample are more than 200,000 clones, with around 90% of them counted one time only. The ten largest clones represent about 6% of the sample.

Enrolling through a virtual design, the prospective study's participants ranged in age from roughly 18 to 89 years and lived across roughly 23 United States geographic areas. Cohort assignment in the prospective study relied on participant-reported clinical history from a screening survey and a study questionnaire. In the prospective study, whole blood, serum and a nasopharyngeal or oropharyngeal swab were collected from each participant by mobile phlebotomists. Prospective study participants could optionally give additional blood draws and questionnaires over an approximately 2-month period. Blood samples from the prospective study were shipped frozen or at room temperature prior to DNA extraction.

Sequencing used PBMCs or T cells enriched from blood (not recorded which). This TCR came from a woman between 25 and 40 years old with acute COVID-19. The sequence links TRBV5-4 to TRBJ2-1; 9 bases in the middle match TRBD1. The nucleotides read TGTGCCAGCAGCCTACCGGGACAGGGTATATATGAGCAGTTCTTC. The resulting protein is CASSLPGQGIYEQFF.